The 27 T cell receptor beta chains given below trace back to one sample, sequenced in a study of beta chain features in type 1 diabetes. Study-level points and caveats: Shorter TCRB CDR3s, moderately but significantly so, marked every one of the four CD4+ subsets in Type 1 diabetes patients.

For these receptors, no antigen is known. Expressed TCRB transcripts were sequenced, since all the RNA that had been isolated was reverse transcribed. Method: immunoSEQ multiplex PCR; TCRdb's copy keeps in-frame clones and lacks some. Counted here are 300,000 to 350,000 clones, approximately 9.7% occurring once; the ten biggest clones make up roughly 1%. What was sequenced was central memory CD4+ T cells from blood. Source of these receptors: a man under 40 with type 1 diabetes.

This clone was counted a few times. V is TRBV28 and J is TRBJ2-1, with D maybe TRBD2 (5 bases). V gave up 1 base and J gave up 6 bases, with 19 bases separating them. The CDR3 covers 17 residues. The V gene's germline CDR1 is MDHEN and CDR2 SYDVKM. This chain's CDR3 is CASSLYEGDLLPNEQFF. The CDR3 DNA reads as TGTGCCAGCAGTTTATATGAGGGTGACCTACTGCCCAATGAGCAGTTCTTC.

The V call is TRBV6-5, the J call TRBJ1-1; no reliable D call. Germline CDR1 MNHEY, CDR2 SVGAGI. The CDR3 covers 13 residues. Trimming took off 7 bases at V and 4 bases at J, with 13 bases between the two ends. The CDR3 DNA follows: TGTGCCAGCACGCCCCCCCTCGGCACTGAAGCTTTCTTT. Its translation is CASTPPLGTEAFF.

This chain uses TRBV27 with TRBJ1-5; D might be TRBD1 (5 bases). Germline values: CDR1 MNHEY, CDR2 SMNVEV (reference sequence). This CDR3 has 13 residues. The V end was cut by 6 bases, the J end by 8 bases, with 14 bases between. CDR3 in DNA: TGTGCCAGCAGCCTCAGGGTTAAGGAGCCCCAGCATTTT. It codes for CASSLRVKEPQHF.

This clone was counted only a few times. The chain carries TRBV5-4 and TRBJ1-2; no reliable D call. V lost 0 bases and J 7 bases, leaving 10 bases between the germline ends. The CDR3 is 13 amino acids. Germline values: CDR1 SGHNT, CDR2 YYREEE (reference sequence). This CDR3 is CASSLGQTIGYTF. The CDR3 DNA sequence: TGTGCCAGCAGCTTGGGCCAGACTATTGGCTACACCTTC.

The chain combines TRBV5-6 with TRBJ2-5; maybe TRBD2 (5 bases). Trimming stripped 0 bases from V and 1 base from J, with 7 bases between. The germline CDR1 and CDR2 sequences are SGHDT and YYEEEE. The CDR3 runs 14 residues. In DNA form, the CDR3 reads TGTGCCAGCAGCTTGGAAGCGGTCCAAGAGACCCAGTACTTC. This codes for CASSLEAVQETQYF. Full variable domain (missing parts from reference TRBV5-6 and TRBJ2-5): DAGVTQSPTHLIKTRGQQVTLRCSPKSGHDTVSWYQQALGQGPQFIFQYYEEEERQRGNFPDRFSGHQFPNYSSELNVNALLLGDSALYLCASSLEAVQETQYFGPGTRLLVL.

The chain employs TRBV5-1 and TRBJ2-2, with D possibly being TRBD1 or TRBD2 (5 bases each). Trimming took off 4 bases at V and 9 bases at J, with 13 bases between the two ends. Germline CDR1 and CDR2: SGHRS and YFSETQ. This CDR3 region has 13 residues. The CDR3 DNA is TGCGCCAGCAGCGTCAGGGACGACAGGGAGCTGTTTTTT. It is translated as CASSVRDDRELFF.

This clone came up a few times. The chain recombines TRBV19 with TRBJ1-5; D is ambiguous. Germline CDR1 and CDR2: LNHDA and SQIVND (reference sequence). V dropped 6 bases and J dropped 3 bases, with 15 bases sitting between them. This CDR3 comprises 15 residues. CDR3 protein: CASSGLSGSNQPQHF. For the CDR3, the DNA is TGTGCCAGTAGCGGCCTCAGCGGCTCCAATCAGCCCCAGCATTTT.

This clone was observed a few times. The genes are TRBV11-2 and TRBJ2-4, with D uncertain. CDR1 and CDR2 (germline): SGHAT, FQNNGV. This CDR3 contains 12 residues. The ends were cut back, 0 bases at V and 4 bases at J, with 1 base in the middle. As DNA, the CDR3 is TGTGCCAGCAGCTTAGAGAAAAACATTCAGTACTTC. It is translated as CASSLEKNIQYF.

In this sample, this clone turned up a few times. The DNA for the CDR3 is TGTGCCAGCAGTTTTGGGACAGGGAGTGGGTATGGCTACACCTTC. It codes for CASSFGTGSGYGYTF. The chain joins TRBV28 to TRBJ1-2, with 9 nucleotides matching TRBD1. The germline V gene encodes CDR1 MDHEN and CDR2 SYDVKM. V was pared by 3 bases and J by 5 bases, with 7 bases of the junction left unmatched. The CDR3 is 15 amino acids.

This clone was counted between two and nine times. Within the sample, other DNA sequences also encode this same CDR3. This chain uses TRBV14 with TRBJ1-2, with 8 positions matching TRBD1. The CDR3 extends over 14 amino acids. CDR1 and CDR2 (germline): SGHDN, FVKESK. Trimming at V came to 2 bases and at J to 4 bases, leaving 3 bases not matched to a gene. Written as DNA, the CDR3 is TGTGCCAGCAGCCAAATTACAGGGGGCTATGGCTACACCTTC. Translating gives CASSQITGGYGYTF.

The CDR3 reads CASSQTAAETQYF. CDR3 nucleotides: TGTGCCAGCAGTCAGACGGCGGCAGAGACCCAGTACTTC. This chain connects TRBV25-1 to TRBJ2-5; unclear D gene. Germline V gene sequence: CDR1 MGHDK, CDR2 SYGVNS. The CDR3 consists of 13 residues. The germline V and J ends were trimmed by 5 bases and 4 bases, with 11 bases remaining between them.

This clone was observed a handful of times. The rearrangement uses TRBV7-2 and TRBJ2-1; possibly TRBD1 or TRBD2 for D (5 bases each). Germline V gene lookup returns CDR1 SGHTA and CDR2 FQGNSA. V was cut by 6 bases and J by 7 bases, with 16 bases left in between. The CDR3 loop spans 14 amino acids. CDR3 sequence reads: CASSYRTGPNEQFF. DNA of the CDR3: TGTGCCAGCAGTTACAGGACTGGACCGAATGAGCAGTTCTTC.

This chain joins TRBV6-1 and TRBJ2-3; D is unresolved. Germline V gene lookup returns CDR1 MNHNS and CDR2 SASEGT. This CDR3 region has 13 residues. V was cut by 6 bases and J by 1 base, with 8 bases left in between. The CDR3 loop reads CASRWAGTDTQYF. In DNA form, the CDR3 reads TGTGCCAGCAGATGGGCGGGCACAGATACGCAGTATTTT.

This chain joins TRBV7-2 and TRBJ1-1, with 7 bases lining up with TRBD1. The CDR3 totals 13 residues. The V and J ends lost 4 bases and 4 bases, in that order; junction bases with no gene match: 3. Germline lookup yields CDR1 SGHTA and CDR2 FQGNSA. CDR3 region: CASSSDRVTEAFF. The CDR3 region has the DNA TGTGCCAGCAGCTCCGACAGGGTCACTGAAGCTTTCTTT.

This chain joins TRBV6-5 and TRBJ2-7; 7 bases agree with TRBD1. CDR1 is MNHEY and CDR2 is SVGAGI in the germline V gene. The CDR3 contains 15 residues. The junction had 12 bases not matched to a gene; V was cut back by 3 bases and J by 7 bases. The CDR3 sequence is CASSYQQGLGGEQYF. The CDR3 DNA follows: TGTGCCAGCAGTTATCAACAGGGGCTGGGCGGGGAGCAGTACTTC.

This sequence joins TRBV9 and TRBJ2-5; no definite D call. Germline V gene sequence: CDR1 SGDLS, CDR2 YYNGEE. The CDR3 runs to 14 residues. Trimming removed 1 base at V and 2 bases at J, with 9 bases between. The CDR3: CASSVQATQETQYF. The CDR3 DNA is TGTGCCAGCAGCGTACAAGCGACTCAAGAGACCCAGTACTTC.

This clone was detected only a few times. The chain uses TRBV11-2 and TRBJ2-5, with 10 bases lining up with TRBD2. The trim removed 4 bases at V and 5 bases at J, leaving 7 bases unmatched. Germline lookup yields CDR1 SGHAT and CDR2 FQNNGV. This CDR3 region has 15 residues. The CDR3 protein is CASSSIGLAAETQYF. CDR3 in DNA: TGTGCCAGCAGCTCCATAGGACTAGCGGCGGAGACCCAGTACTTC.

The chain uses TRBV7-2 and TRBJ2-7; 12 nucleotides line up with TRBD2. V dropped 5 bases and J dropped 0; count of bases not matched to a gene: 14. The CDR3 loop spans 19 amino acids. CDR1 is SGHTA, CDR2 FQGNSA, per germline. The CDR3 reads CASSARPGLAGASSYEQYF. The CDR3 bases are TGTGCCAGCAGCGCAAGACCGGGACTAGCGGGCGCTAGCTCCTACGAGCAGTACTTC.

This clone was recorded a few times. V and J are TRBV5-4 and TRBJ1-4, with 8 bases matching TRBD1. CDR3 size: 16 residues. Germline-derived CDR1 and CDR2 are SGHNT and YYREEE (reference sequence). Trimming at V came to 3 bases and at J to 4 bases, leaving 8 bases not matched to a gene. The CDR3 is CASSSQTGEDNEKLFF. DNA for the CDR3: TGTGCCAGCAGCTCTCAGACAGGGGAGGATAATGAAAAACTGTTTTTT.

This clone was counted between two and nine times. The V call is TRBV2, the J call TRBJ1-1; D is unresolved. V lost 5 bases and J 4 bases, leaving 14 bases between the germline ends. The CDR3 runs 14 residues. The germline CDR1 and CDR2 sequences are SNHLY and FYNNEI. Here the CDR3 reads CASSPQDFGTEAFF. Here the CDR3 DNA reads TGTGCCAGCAGTCCCCAGGACTTCGGCACTGAAGCTTTCTTT.

The gene calls are TRBV11-2 and TRBJ2-3, with TRBD2 matching over 9 bases. J lost 5 bases, V lost 0 bases, and 6 bases had no gene match. Germline lookup yields CDR1 SGHAT and CDR2 FQNNGV. The CDR3 contains 16 residues. The CDR3 here is CASSLDPAGGKDTQYF. Here the CDR3 DNA reads TGTGCCAGCAGCTTAGACCCAGCGGGGGGCAAAGATACGCAGTATTTT.

The genes are TRBV5-6 and TRBJ2-7; no reliable D call. The CDR3 has 12 amino acids. Trimming shortened V by 0 bases and J by 4 bases, and 5 bases separated the two germline ends. CDR1 and CDR2 (germline): SGHDT, YYEEEE. As DNA, the CDR3 is TGTGCCAGCAGCTTGGGAGGATACGAGCAGTACTTC. Encoded protein: CASSLGGYEQYF.

This clone has at least ten counts. This chain uses TRBV23-1 with TRBJ1-1; weak D call: TRBD1 (5 bases). TRBV23-1 is assigned to the ORF class and has an uncertain function. The CDR3 has 15 residues. V lost 3 bases, J lost 11 bases, and 22 bases lay in between. CDR3 amino acids: CASSQTGTPSYQAFF. CDR3 bases: TGCGCCAGCAGTCAGACCGGGACCCCGTCTTATCAGGCTTTCTTT.

This clone was counted a few times. The chain employs TRBV9 and TRBJ1-5; TRBD1 aligns across 9 bases. This CDR3 contains 14 residues. Germline loops: CDR1 SGDLS, CDR2 YYNGEE. Trimming cost V 4 bases and J 6 bases; bases outside gene matches: 5. Here the CDR3 DNA reads TGTGCCAGCAGCCCCGGGACAGGGAGTCAGCCCCAGCATTTT. It yields the protein CASSPGTGSQPQHF.

This clone was seen a handful of times. The chain has TRBV7-9 and TRBJ2-6; the D is unclear. Germline CDR1 reads SEHNR; CDR2 reads FQNEAQ (reference sequence). V lost 7 bases and J 2 bases, leaving 9 bases between the germline ends. This CDR3 has 14 residues. The CDR3 sequence is CASTPRAGANVLTF. As DNA, the CDR3 is TGTGCCAGCACCCCCCGAGCTGGGGCCAACGTCCTGACTTTC.

The chain employs TRBV7-2 and TRBJ1-2; D is ambiguous. Germline loops: CDR1 SGHTA, CDR2 FQGNSA. This CDR3 is built from 11 residues. Trimming cost V 2 bases and J 6 bases, with 4 bases left between them. The CDR3 protein is CASSLSDGYTF. The CDR3 bases are TGTGCCAGCAGCTTATCGGATGGCTACACCTTC.

The J gene is TRBJ2-1, the V gene TRBV28; D is unclear. The CDR3 runs to 11 residues. The V gene lost 0 bases and the J gene lost 10 bases, with 4 bases spanning the gap. Germline lookup yields CDR1 MDHEN and CDR2 SYDVKM. In nucleotides, the CDR3 is TGTGCCAGCAGTTTATGGCAGGAGCAGTTCTTC. This sequence encodes CASSLWQEQFF.